This T cell receptor beta chain was found in a study of cytomegalovirus exposure and HLA in healthy donors. Study context: As released early, the data held 75 million to 90 million unique TCRs from HLA-typed donors.

V lost 2 bases to trimming and J lost 3 bases, with 10 bases between them. The germline V gene has CDR1 MNHEY and CDR2 SVGAGI. The CDR3 is made up of 14 amino acids. Amplification used 60 Vbeta primers and 13 Jbeta primers. Method: immunoSEQ multiplex PCR; TCRdb's copy keeps in-frame clones and lacks some. The sample table sets out 120,000 to 150,000 clones. This TCR came from a woman under 30 in good health and CMV-seronegative. Sequenced: PBMCs. The gene calls are TRBV6-5 and TRBJ1-1; D might be TRBD1 (5 bases). Here the CDR3 DNA reads TGTGCCAGCAGTTACAATGGGGGGGACACTGAAGCTTTCTTT. Translated, it gives CASSYNGGDTEAFF.